This paragraph covers one TCR beta chain sequence. Its specificity is unknown. The data are from a study of post-analysis software for immune sequencing data. Study-wide results and limits: Normalized Chao1 diversity in multiple sclerosis patients fell significantly below that of controls. By F measure, strong co-clustering occurred among samples prepared in the same batch.

Prepared libraries of TCR beta cDNA carried unique molecular identifiers. When roughly 0.9 to 10 million T cells were used, they gave approximately 530,000 cDNA molecules. TCRdb independently ran MiXCR on the PCR reads; one entry per CDR3 protein. Among about 380,000 distinct CDR3 sequences listed, less than 40% were seen once. Sequencing was done on a sample of blood. The clonotype comes from a girl between 5 and 17 years old with multiple sclerosis.

DNA for the CDR3: TGTGCCACCAGCAGACGAACGGACCCCGGGGAGCTGTTTTTT. Translated, it gives CATSRRTDPGELFF. This chain joins TRBV15 and TRBJ2-2; D not certain. Deletions cut 2 bases from V and 6 bases from J, with 10 bases between. The CDR3 is made up of 14 amino acids. Per the germline V gene, CDR1 is LNHNV and CDR2 is YYDKDF (reference sequence).